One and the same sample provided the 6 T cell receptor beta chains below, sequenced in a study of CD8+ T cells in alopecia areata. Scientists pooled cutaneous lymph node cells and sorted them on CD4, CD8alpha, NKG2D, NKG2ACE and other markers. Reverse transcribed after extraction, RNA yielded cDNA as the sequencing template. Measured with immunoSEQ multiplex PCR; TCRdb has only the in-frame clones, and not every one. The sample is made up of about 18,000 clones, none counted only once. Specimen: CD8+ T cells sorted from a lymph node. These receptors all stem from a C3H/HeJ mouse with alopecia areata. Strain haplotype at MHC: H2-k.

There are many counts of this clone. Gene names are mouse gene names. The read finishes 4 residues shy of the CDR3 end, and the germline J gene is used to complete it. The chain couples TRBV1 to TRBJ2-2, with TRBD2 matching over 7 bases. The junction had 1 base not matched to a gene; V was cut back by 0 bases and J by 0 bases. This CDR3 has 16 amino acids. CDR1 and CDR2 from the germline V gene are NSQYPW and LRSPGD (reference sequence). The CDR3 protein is CTCSADLGANTGQLYF. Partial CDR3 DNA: TGCACCTGCAGTGCAGATCTGGGGGCAAACACCGGG. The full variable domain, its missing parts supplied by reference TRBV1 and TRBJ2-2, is VTLLEQNPRWRLVPRGQAVNLRCILKNSQYPWMSWYQQDLQKQLQWLFTLRSPGDKEVKSLPGADYLATRVTDTELRLQVANMSQGRTLYCTCSADLGANTGQLYFGEGSKLTVL.

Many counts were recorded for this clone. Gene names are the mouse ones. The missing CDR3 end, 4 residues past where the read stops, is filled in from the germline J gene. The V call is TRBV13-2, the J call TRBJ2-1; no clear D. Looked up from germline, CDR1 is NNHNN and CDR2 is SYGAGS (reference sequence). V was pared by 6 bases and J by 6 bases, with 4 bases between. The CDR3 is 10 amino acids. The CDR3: CASEGAEQFF. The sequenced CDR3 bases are TGTGCCAGCGAGGGTGCT.

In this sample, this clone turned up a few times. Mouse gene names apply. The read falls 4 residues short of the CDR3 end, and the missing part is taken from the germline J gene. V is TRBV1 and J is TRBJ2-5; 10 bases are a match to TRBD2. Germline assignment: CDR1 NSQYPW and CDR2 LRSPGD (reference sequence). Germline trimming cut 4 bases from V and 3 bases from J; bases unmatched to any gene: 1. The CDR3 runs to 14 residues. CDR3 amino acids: CTCSGGLGQDTQYF. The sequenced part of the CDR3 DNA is TGCACCTGCAGTGGGGGACTGGGGCAAGAC.

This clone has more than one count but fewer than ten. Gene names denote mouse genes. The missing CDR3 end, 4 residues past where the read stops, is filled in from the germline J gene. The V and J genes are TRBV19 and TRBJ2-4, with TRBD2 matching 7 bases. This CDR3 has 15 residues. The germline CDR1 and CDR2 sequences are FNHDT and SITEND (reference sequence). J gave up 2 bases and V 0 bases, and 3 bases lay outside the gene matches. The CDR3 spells CASSIGLGVQNTLYF. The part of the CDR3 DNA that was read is TGTGCCAGCAGTATAGGCCTGGGGGTTCAAAAC.

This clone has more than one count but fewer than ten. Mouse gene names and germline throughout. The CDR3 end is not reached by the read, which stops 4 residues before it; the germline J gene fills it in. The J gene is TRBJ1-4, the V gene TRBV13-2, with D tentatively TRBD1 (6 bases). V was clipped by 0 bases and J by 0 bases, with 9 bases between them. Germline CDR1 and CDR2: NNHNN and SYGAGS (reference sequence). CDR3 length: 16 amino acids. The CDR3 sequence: CASGDDGTISNERLFF. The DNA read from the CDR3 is TGTGCCAGCGGTGATGACGGGACAATTTCCAACGAA.

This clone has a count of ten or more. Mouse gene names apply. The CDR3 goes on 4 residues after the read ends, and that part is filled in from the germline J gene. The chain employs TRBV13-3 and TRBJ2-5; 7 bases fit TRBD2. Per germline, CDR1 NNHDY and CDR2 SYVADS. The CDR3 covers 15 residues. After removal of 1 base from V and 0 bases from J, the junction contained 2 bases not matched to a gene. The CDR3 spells CASSDLGVNQDTQYF. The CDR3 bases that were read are TGTGCCAGCAGTGATCTGGGGGTTAACCAAGAC.